This is a list of T cell receptor beta chains from one sample in a study of blood T cell repertoires in COVID-19. Here immunoSEQ multiplex PCR was the method, and the copy in TCRdb shows in-frame clones only, minus some. The profile shows 150,000 to 200,000 clones, more than 75% of them singletons. The sample comprised PBMCs or T cells enriched from blood (not recorded which). The receptors originated from a woman in her 30s who had recovered from COVID-19. Each CDR3 is given with its conserved first and last residue. The D gene is left open where the match is weak. Some rows have no size entry. The others give once, few or many, or a class for an expanded clone.

clone_size,d_call,j_call,v_call,cdr3_aa,cdr3_nt
-,-,TRBJ2-1,TRBV7-6,CASSLVGGGQAFNEQFF,TGTGCCAGCAGCTTAGTCGGTGGCGGGCAAGCATTCAATGAGCAGTTCTTC
-,-,TRBJ2-1,TRBV4-1,CASATWQGIYNEQFF,TGCGCCAGCGCGACCTGGCAGGGGATCTACAATGAGCAGTTCTTC
-,TRBD1,TRBJ2-7,TRBV15,CATRRDRGQSEQYF,TGTGCCACCAGAAGGGACAGGGGCCAATCTGAGCAGTACTTC
-,-,TRBJ2-3,TRBV6-1,CASSENVRGSTDTQYF,TGTGCCAGCAGTGAAAACGTCAGGGGATCCACAGATACGCAGTATTTT
-,-,TRBJ1-2,TRBV10-3,CAMNNVSASYGYTF,TGTGCCATGAATAACGTCTCTGCCAGCTATGGCTACACCTTC
-,TRBD1,TRBJ2-5,TRBV6-5,CASNPGQGQETQYF,TGTGCCAGCAACCCCGGACAGGGGCAAGAGACCCAGTACTTC
-,TRBD1,TRBJ1-1,TRBV2,CASSERQGAVTEAFF,TGTGCCAGCAGTGAAAGACAGGGGGCAGTAACTGAAGCTTTCTTT
-,-,TRBJ2-2,TRBV2,CASEGLGGRPTGELFF,TGTGCCAGCGAGGGGCTAGGAGGGAGGCCGACCGGGGAGCTGTTTTTT
-,-,TRBJ1-1,TRBV7-2,CASSPEQEKAFF,TGTGCCAGCAGCCCAGAACAGGAGAAAGCTTTCTTT
-,TRBD2,TRBJ2-7,TRBV28,CASSLGGRAYEQYF,TGTGCCAGCAGTTTGGGCGGGAGGGCCTACGAGCAGTACTTC
-,TRBD1,TRBJ1-4,TRBV7-9,CASSSLTGDEKLFF,TGTGCCAGCAGCTCATTGACAGGGGATGAAAAACTGTTTTTT
once,-,TRBJ2-2,TRBV5-1,CASSLVVKSLLRGAKNTGELFF,TGCGCCAGCAGCTTGGTGGTCAAGTCCCTACTGCGGGGCGCCAAGAACACCGGGGAGCTGTTTTTT
-,TRBD1,TRBJ2-3,TRBV5-6,CASSQTGGARTDTQYF,TGTGCCAGCAGCCAGACAGGGGGCGCCCGCACAGATACGCAGTATTTT